One sample yielded the 15 T cell receptor beta chains listed below, sequenced in a study of blood T cells in healthy people across ages. Primers used in a second PCR of about 7 to 12 cycles were a sample-barcoded 5' primer and a J-beta primer mix. Each CDR3 protein is one row after TCRdb ran MiXCR on the 5' RACE reads. Among about 1.8 million distinct CDR3 sequences listed, around 48% were seen once. What was sequenced was blood. The receptors stem from a woman aged 40-49 years in good health.

V usage is TRBV5-1 and J usage is TRBJ1-5; the match to TRBD1 covers 10 bases. Germline V gene sequence: CDR1 SGHRS, CDR2 YFSETQ. The CDR3 is 15 residues long. The V gene end was trimmed by 4 bases and the J gene end by 8 bases; junction bases not matched to a gene: 9. In DNA, the CDR3 is TGCGCCAGCAGCCCGGGGACAGGGGTTAGTGAGCCCCAGCATTTT. The encoded protein is CASSPGTGVSEPQHF.

In its sample, this clonotype was seen a few times. The chain employs TRBV6-6 and TRBJ2-3, with 9 bases aligning to TRBD1. CDR3 length: 16 residues. Germline CDR1 is MNHNY and CDR2 is SVGAGI (reference sequence). The ends lost 5 bases at V and 2 bases at J; junction bases unmatched: 8. This CDR3 is CASSPWTGVLTDTQYF. In nucleotides, the CDR3 is TGTGCCAGCAGTCCCTGGACAGGGGTCCTCACAGATACGCAGTATTTT.

This clonotype has only a few counts. This chain connects TRBV12-3 or TRBV12-4 to TRBJ1-1; no clear D. The CDR3 runs to 14 residues. V was cut by 0 bases and J by 5 bases, with 10 bases left in between. In DNA form, the CDR3 reads TGTGCCAGCAGTTTAGCGCGAAGGCAAACTGAAGCTTTCTTT. It codes for CASSLARRQTEAFF.

The genes are TRBV27 and TRBJ2-3; weak D call: TRBD2 (6 bases). Germline CDR1 is MNHEY and CDR2 is SMNVEV (reference sequence). The V gene lost 6 bases and the J gene lost 4 bases, with 14 bases spanning the gap. CDR3 length equals 14 residues. The CDR3: CASSRRLVPDTQYF. CDR3 DNA sequence: TGTGCCAGCAGCCGCAGACTAGTACCAGATACGCAGTATTTT.

This clonotype has more than one count but fewer than ten. The chain employs TRBV20-1 and TRBJ2-7; TRBD1 matches at 7 bases. The CDR3 is made up of 15 amino acids. Trimming at V came to 1 base and at J to 5 bases, leaving 11 bases not matched to a gene. The V gene's germline CDR1 is DFQATT and CDR2 SNEGSKA (reference sequence). The CDR3 sequence: CSARAGPRQGHEQYF. The CDR3 DNA reads TGCAGTGCTAGAGCAGGGCCGAGACAGGGTCACGAGCAGTACTTC.

This clonotype was seen a few times. A much larger clone lies one base from this, so it may be a read error. The rearrangement uses TRBV20-1 and TRBJ2-7; a possible D gene is TRBD2 (7 bases). Trimming took off 5 bases at V and 7 bases at J, with 21 bases between the two ends. The CDR3 is 14 residues long. Germline V CDR1 and CDR2: DFQATT, SNEGSKA (reference sequence). CDR3 sequence reads: CSADPGGQHNEQYF. Written as DNA, the CDR3 is TGCAGTGCTGACCCGGGGGGCCAACACAATGAGCAGTACTTC.

This chain links TRBV27 with TRBJ2-7; D possibly corresponds to TRBD2 (6 bases). Germline V gives CDR1 MNHEY, CDR2 SMNVEV (reference sequence). CDR3 length: 14 amino acids. Deletions cut 5 bases from V and 3 bases from J, with 14 bases between. The CDR3, as DNA: TGTGCCAGCAGTCCACACCAGGGACTCTACGAGCAGTACTTC. This translates into CASSPHQGLYEQYF.

The chain recombines TRBV15 with TRBJ2-3, with 7 bases that match TRBD2. Unmatched junction bases numbered 13, after V lost 5 bases and J lost 14 bases. The CDR3 runs to 13 residues. The germline V gene has CDR1 LNHNV and CDR2 YYDKDF (reference sequence). CDR3 DNA sequence: TGTGCCACCAGCGCGGGAGTACACAGATACGCGTATTTT. Translating it yields CATSAGVHRYAYF.

A few counts support this clonotype. This chain joins TRBV20-1 and TRBJ2-4; D uncertain. Germline CDR1 is DFQATT and CDR2 is SNEGSKA (reference sequence). This CDR3 region has 14 residues. Trimming removed 0 bases from V and 0 bases from J, with 6 bases in between. In DNA form, the CDR3 reads TGCAGTGCTAGAGATGACCTAGCCAAAAACATTCAGTACTTC. Residues: CSARDDLAKNIQYF.

This clonotype was found many times. The V call is TRBV7-2, the J call TRBJ1-2; 8 bases map to TRBD1. Losses at the gene ends were 5 bases for V and 4 bases for J; bases not matched to a gene: 6. This CDR3 is built from 14 residues. Per germline, CDR1 SGHTA and CDR2 FQGNSA. As DNA, the CDR3 is TGTGCCAGCAGCCCCCCGGACAGGGCCTATGGCTACACCTTC. Protein sequence: CASSPPDRAYGYTF.

This clonotype was counted between two and nine times. The chain has TRBV11-2 and TRBJ2-1, with TRBD2 matching 9 bases. Per the germline V gene, CDR1 is SGHAT and CDR2 is FQNNGV. V was clipped by 6 bases and J by 1 base; unmatched bases: 10. The CDR3 contains 17 residues. The CDR3 bases are TGTGCCAGCAGTAGGGGGCCTAGCGGGGCTTCCTACAATGAGCAGTTCTTC. This translates into CASSRGPSGASYNEQFF.

The J gene is TRBJ2-7, the V gene TRBV6-5; TRBD2 is a possible D gene (6 bases). The CDR3 is made up of 14 amino acids. Trimming took 5 bases from V and 6 from J, leaving 17 bases between them. Per germline, CDR1 MNHEY and CDR2 SVGAGI. CDR3 in DNA: TGTGCCAGCAGTGGAGGGACCGCCGTTGGCGAGCAGTACTTC. This encodes CASSGGTAVGEQYF.

This sequence joins TRBV27 and TRBJ2-1; D ambiguous. CDR1 is MNHEY, CDR2 SMNVEV, per germline (reference sequence). The CDR3 is 11 amino acids. V was cut by 8 bases and J by 7 bases, with 9 bases left in between. The CDR3 region has the DNA TGTGCCAGCCAAGGAGCTAATGAGCAGTTCTTC. Protein: CASQGANEQFF.

About this clonotype itself: Mismatch with germline at one junction end may stem from a read error. The chain is built from TRBV7-2 and TRBJ2-3; D is undetermined. This CDR3 has 14 amino acids. Per germline, CDR1 SGHTA and CDR2 FQGNSA. CDR3 in DNA: TGTGCCGGCAGCTTAGTCAAGTACACAGATACGCAGTATTTT. It specifies CAGSLVKYTDTQYF.

J is TRBJ2-5 and V is TRBV6-1, with D possibly TRBD1 on 5 matching bases. V was shortened by 3 bases and J by 4 bases, with 15 bases between the two germline ends. This CDR3 has 15 residues. Per germline, CDR1 MNHNS and CDR2 SASEGT. The CDR3 loop reads CASSDPGQGPETQYF. The CDR3 coding sequence is TGTGCCAGCAGTGACCCCGGGCAGGGCCCAGAGACCCAGTACTTC.